The sample holds a few counts of the clone carrying this T cell receptor (beta chain). Its specificity is unknown. The data were obtained in a study of CD8 T cells in Susac syndrome. General observations from the study: An acknowledgment was made by the study that its TCR sequencing and HLA analysis involved relatively few individuals.

TCR beta was sequenced from blood CD8+ and CD4+ T cells. Healthy donors, matched for age and sex, constituted the control group. V gave up 5 bases and J gave up 5 bases, with 12 bases separating them. The CDR3 has 13 amino acids. Germline V gives CDR1 SGHTA, CDR2 FQGNSA. It was with random hexamers that about 0.45 to 1 ug RNA was reverse transcribed. It was immunoSEQ multiplex PCR that amplified TCR beta CDR3 across 54 Vbeta and 13 Jbeta. Via MiXCR, TCRdb re-called the immunoSEQ multiplex PCR reads, giving one row per CDR3 protein. Here the sample spans 180,000 or so distinct CDR3 sequences, around 94% being singletons.

This receptor was identified in a human donor in good health. Sequenced input: CD4+ T cells from PBMCs. The chain uses TRBV7-2 and TRBJ2-5; D tentatively reads TRBD1 or TRBD2 (7 bases each). The CDR3 is CASSPQGGETQYF. The CDR3 coding sequence is TGTGCCAGCAGCCCCCAGGGGGGGGAGACCCAGTACTTC.